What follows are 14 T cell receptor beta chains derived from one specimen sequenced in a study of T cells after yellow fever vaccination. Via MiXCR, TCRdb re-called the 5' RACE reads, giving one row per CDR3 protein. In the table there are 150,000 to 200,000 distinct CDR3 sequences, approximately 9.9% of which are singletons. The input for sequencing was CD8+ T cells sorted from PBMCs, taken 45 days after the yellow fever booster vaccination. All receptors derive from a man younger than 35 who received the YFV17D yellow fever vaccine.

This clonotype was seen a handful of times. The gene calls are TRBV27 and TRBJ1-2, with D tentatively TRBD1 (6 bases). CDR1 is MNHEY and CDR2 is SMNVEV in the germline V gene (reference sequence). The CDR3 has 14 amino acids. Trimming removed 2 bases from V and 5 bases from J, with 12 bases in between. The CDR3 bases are TGTGCCAGCAGTTTAGCACAGGGACCGTATGGCTACACCTTC. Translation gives CASSLAQGPYGYTF.

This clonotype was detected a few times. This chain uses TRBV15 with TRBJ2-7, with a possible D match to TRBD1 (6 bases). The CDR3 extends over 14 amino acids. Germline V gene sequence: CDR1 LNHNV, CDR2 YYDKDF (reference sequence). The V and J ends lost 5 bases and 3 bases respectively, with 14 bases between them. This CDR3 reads CATSGGRDGYEQYV. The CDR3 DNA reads TGTGCCACCAGCGGGGGCAGGGACGGCTACGAGCAGTACGTC.

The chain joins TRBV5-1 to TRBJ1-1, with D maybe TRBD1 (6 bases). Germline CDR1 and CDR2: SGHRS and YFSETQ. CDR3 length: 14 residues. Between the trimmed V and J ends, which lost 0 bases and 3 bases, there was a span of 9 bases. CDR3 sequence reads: CASSLAGEDTEAFF. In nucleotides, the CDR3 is TGCGCCAGCAGCTTGGCAGGGGAGGACACTGAAGCTTTCTTT.

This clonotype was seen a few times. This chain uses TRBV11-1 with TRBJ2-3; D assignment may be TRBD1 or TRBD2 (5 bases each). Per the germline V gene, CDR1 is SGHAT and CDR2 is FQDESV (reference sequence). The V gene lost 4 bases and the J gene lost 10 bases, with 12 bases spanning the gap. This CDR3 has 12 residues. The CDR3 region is CASSWDQLAQYF. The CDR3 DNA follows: TGTGCCAGCAGCTGGGACCAGTTGGCGCAGTATTTT.

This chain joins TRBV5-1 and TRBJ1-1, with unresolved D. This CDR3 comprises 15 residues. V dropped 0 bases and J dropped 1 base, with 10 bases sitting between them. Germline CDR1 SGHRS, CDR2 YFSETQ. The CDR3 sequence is CASSLELAGNTEAFF. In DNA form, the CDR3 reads TGCGCCAGCAGCTTGGAACTGGCAGGGAACACTGAAGCTTTCTTT.

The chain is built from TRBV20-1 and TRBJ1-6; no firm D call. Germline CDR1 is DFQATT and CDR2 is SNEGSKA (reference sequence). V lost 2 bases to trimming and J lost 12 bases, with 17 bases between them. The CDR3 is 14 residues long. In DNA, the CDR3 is TGCAGTGCTAGACGGAGATTCGGGCAAAAACCCCTCCACTTT. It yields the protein CSARRRFGQKPLHF.

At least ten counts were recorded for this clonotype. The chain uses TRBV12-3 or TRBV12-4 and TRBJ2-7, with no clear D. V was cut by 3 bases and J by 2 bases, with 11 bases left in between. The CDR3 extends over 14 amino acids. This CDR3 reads CASSFGRTTYEQYF. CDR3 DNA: TGTGCCAGCAGTTTCGGGCGGACCACCTACGAGCAGTACTTC.

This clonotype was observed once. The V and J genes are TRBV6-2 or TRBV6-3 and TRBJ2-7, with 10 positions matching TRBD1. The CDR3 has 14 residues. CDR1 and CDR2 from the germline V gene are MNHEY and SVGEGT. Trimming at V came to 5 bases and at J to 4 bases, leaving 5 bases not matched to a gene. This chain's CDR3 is CASSEGQGLYEQYF. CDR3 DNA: TGTGCCAGCAGTGAGGGACAGGGGCTATACGAGCAGTACTTC.

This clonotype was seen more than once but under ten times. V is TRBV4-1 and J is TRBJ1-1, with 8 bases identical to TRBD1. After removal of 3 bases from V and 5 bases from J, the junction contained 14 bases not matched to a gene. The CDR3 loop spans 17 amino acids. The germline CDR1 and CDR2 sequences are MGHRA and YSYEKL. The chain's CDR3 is CASSQDSWAGGMTEAFF. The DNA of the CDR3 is TGCGCCAGCAGCCAGGATTCGTGGGCAGGGGGCATGACTGAAGCTTTCTTT.

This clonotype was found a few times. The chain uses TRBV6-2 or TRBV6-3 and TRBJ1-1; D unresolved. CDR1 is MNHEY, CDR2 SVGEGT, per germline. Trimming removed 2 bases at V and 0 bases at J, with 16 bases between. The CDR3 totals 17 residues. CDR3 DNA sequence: TGTGCCAGCAGTTACCCATCCGACGGACCCTTGAACACTGAAGCTTTCTTT. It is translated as CASSYPSDGPLNTEAFF.

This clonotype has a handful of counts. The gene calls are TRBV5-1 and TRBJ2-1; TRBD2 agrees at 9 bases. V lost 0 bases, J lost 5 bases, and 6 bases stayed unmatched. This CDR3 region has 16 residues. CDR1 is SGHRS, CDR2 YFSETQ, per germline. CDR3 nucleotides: TGCGCCAGCAGCTTGGTTACAGCGGGGGGTAACAATGAGCAGTTCTTC. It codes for CASSLVTAGGNNEQFF.

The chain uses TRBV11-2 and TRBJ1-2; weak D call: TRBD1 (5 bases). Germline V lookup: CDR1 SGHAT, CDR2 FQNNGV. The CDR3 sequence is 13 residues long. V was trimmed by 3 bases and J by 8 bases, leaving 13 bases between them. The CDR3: CASSFVAGPGYTF. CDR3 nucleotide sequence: TGTGCCAGCAGCTTTGTAGCAGGGCCCGGCTACACCTTC. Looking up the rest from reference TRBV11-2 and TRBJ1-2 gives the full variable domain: EAGVAQSPRYKIIEKRQSVAFWCNPISGHATLYWYQQILGQGPKLLIQFQNNGVVDDSQLPKDRFSAERLKGVDSTLKIQPAKLEDSAVYLCASSFVAGPGYTFGSGTRLTVV.

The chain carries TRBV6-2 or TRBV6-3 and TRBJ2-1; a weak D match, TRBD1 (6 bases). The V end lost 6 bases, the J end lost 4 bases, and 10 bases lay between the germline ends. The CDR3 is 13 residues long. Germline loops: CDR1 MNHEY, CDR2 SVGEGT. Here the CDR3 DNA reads TGTGCCAGCAGGGGGGCACAGTACAATGAGCAGTTCTTC. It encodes CASRGAQYNEQFF.

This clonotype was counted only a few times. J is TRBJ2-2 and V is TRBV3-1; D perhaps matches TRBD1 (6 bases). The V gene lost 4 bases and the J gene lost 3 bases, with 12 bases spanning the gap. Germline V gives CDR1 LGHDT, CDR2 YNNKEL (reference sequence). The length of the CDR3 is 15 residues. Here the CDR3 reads CASSPTGSYTGELFF. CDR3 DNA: TGTGCCAGCAGCCCGACAGGTTCTTACACCGGGGAGCTGTTTTTT.